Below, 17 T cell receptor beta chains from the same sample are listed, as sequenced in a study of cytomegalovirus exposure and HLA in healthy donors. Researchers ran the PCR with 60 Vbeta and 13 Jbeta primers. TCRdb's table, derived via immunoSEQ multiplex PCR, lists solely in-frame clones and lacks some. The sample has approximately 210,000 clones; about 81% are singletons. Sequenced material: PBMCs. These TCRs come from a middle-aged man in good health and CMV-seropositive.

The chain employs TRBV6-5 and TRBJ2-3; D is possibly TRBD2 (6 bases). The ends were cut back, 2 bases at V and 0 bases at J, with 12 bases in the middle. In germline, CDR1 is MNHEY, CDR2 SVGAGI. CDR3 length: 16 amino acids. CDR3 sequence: CASSYATGDSTDTQYF. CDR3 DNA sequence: TGTGCCAGCAGTTACGCCACGGGGGATAGCACAGATACGCAGTATTTT.

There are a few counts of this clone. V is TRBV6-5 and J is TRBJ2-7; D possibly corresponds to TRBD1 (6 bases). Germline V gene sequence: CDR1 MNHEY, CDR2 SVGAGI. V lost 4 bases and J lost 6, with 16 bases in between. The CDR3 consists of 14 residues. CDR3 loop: CASSSRTAAAEQYF. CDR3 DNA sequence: TGTGCCAGCAGTTCGAGGACAGCCGCCGCCGAGCAGTACTTC.

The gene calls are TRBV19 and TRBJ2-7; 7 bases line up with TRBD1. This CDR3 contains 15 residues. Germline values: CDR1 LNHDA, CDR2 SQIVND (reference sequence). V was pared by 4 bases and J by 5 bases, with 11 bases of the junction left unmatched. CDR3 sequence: CASSRSRDSKDEQYV. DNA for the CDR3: TGTGCCAGTAGTAGATCCCGGGACAGCAAGGACGAGCAGTACGTC.

CDR3 sequence (DNA): TGCGCCAGCAGCTTGGGCGGGGACTCCTACGAGCAGTACTTC. Translating it yields CASSLGGDSYEQYF. The rearrangement links TRBV5-1 to TRBJ2-7, with TRBD2 as a possible D gene (6 bases). The CDR3 totals 14 residues. CDR1 and CDR2 from the germline V gene are SGHRS and YFSETQ. Trimming left V 0 bases short and J 0 bases short, with 7 bases between. The variable domain in full, with the rest retrieved from reference TRBV5-1 and TRBJ2-7, is KAGVTQTPRYLIKTRGQQVTLSCSPISGHRSVSWYQQTPGQGLQFLFEYFSETQRNKGNFPGRFSGRQFSNSRSEMNVSTLELGDSALYLCASSLGGDSYEQYFGPGTRLTVT.

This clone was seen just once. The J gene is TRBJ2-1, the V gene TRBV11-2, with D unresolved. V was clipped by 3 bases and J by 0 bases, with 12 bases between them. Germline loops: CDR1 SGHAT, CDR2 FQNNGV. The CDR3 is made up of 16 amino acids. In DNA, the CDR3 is TGTGCCAGCAGCTTCTTTACTGGTCTCTCCTACAATGAGCAGTTCTTC. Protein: CASSFFTGLSYNEQFF. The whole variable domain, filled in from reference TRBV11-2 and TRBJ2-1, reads EAGVAQSPRYKIIEKRQSVAFWCNPISGHATLYWYQQILGQGPKLLIQFQNNGVVDDSQLPKDRFSAERLKGVDSTLKIQPAKLEDSAVYLCASSFFTGLSYNEQFFGPGTRLTVL.

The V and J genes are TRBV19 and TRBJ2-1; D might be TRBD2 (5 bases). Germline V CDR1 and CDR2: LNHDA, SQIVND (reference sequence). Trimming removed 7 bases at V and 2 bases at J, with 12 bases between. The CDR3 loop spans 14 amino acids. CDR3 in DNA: TGTGCCAGTATTGGAGGCCCCACCTACAATGAGCAGTTCTTC. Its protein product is CASIGGPTYNEQFF.

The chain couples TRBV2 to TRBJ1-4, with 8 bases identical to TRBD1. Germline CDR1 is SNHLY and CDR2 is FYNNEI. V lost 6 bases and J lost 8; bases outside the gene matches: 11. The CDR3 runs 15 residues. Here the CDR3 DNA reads TGTGCCAGCAGGGGGGGGACAGGCGGGATGGAAAAACTGTTTTTT. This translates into CASRGGTGGMEKLFF.

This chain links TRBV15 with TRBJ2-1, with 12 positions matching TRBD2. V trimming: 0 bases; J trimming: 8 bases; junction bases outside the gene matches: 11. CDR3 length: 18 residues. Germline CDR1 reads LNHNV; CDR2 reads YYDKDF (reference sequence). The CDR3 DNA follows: TGTGCCACCAGCAGAGATCCAGGGCTAGCGGGAGGGGGCGATGAGCAGTTCTTC. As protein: CATSRDPGLAGGGDEQFF. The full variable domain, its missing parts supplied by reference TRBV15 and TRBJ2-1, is DAMVIQNPRYQVTQFGKPVTLSCSQTLNHNVMYWYQQKSSQAPKLLFHYYDKDFNNEADTPDNFQSRRPNTSFCFLDIRSPGLGDTAMYLCATSRDPGLAGGGDEQFFGPGTRLTVL.

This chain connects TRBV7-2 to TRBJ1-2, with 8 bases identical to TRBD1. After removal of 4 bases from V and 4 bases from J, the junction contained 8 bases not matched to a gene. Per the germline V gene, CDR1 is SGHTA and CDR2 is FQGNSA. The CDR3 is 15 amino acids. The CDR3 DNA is TGTGCCAGCAGCTCGACCCGGACAGGGCGCTATGGCTACACCTTC. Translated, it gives CASSSTRTGRYGYTF.

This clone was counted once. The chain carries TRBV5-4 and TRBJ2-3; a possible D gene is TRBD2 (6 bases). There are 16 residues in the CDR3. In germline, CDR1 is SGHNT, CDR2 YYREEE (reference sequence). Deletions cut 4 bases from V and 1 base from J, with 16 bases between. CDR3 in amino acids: CASSPSGAEGTDTQYF. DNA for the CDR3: TGTGCCAGCAGCCCCTCGGGAGCGGAGGGCACAGATACGCAGTATTTT.

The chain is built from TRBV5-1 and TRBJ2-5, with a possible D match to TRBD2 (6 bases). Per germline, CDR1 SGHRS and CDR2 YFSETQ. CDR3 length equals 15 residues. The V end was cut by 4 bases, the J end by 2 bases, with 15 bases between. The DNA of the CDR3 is TGCGCCAGCAGCGCCAGGGCTAGCGTACAAGAGACCCAGTACTTC. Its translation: CASSARASVQETQYF.

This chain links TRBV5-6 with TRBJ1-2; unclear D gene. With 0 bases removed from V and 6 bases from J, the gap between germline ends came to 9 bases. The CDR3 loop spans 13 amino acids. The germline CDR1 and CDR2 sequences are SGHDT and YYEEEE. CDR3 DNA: TGTGCCAGCAGCTTGGCGGCGGAGAATGGCTACACCTTC. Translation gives CASSLAAENGYTF.

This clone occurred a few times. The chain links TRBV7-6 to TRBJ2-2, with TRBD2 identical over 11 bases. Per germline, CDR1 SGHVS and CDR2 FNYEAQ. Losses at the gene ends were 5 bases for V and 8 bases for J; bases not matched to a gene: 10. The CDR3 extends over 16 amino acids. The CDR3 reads CASSPLAGVPPGELFF. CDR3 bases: TGTGCCAGCAGCCCACTAGCGGGGGTCCCCCCAGGGGAGCTGTTTTTT.

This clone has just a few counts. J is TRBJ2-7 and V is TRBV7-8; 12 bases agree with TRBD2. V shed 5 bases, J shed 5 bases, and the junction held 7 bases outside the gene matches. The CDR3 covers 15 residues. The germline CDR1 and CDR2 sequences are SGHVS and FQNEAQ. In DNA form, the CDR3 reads TGTGCCAGCAGCCCGACTAGCGGGAGTACCCACGAGCAGTACTTC. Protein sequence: CASSPTSGSTHEQYF.

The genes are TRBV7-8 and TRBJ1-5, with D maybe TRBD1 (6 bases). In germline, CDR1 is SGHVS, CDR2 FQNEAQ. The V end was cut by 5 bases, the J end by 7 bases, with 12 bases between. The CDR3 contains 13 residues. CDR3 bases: TGTGCCAGCAGCATACAGGGAAGACAGCCCCAGCATTTT. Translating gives CASSIQGRQPQHF.

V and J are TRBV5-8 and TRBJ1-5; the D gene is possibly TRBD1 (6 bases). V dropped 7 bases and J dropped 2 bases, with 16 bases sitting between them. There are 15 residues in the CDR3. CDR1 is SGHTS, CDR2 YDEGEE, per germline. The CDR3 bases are TGTGCCAGCGCCAAGGGGGACATAGGCAATCAGCCCCAGCATTTT. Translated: CASAKGDIGNQPQHF.

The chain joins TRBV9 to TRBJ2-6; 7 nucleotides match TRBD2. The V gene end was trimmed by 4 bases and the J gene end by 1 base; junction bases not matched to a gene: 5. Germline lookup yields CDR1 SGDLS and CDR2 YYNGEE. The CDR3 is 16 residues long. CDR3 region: CASSSWGGSGANVLTF. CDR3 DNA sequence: TGTGCCAGCAGCTCGTGGGGGGGGTCTGGGGCCAACGTCCTGACTTTC.